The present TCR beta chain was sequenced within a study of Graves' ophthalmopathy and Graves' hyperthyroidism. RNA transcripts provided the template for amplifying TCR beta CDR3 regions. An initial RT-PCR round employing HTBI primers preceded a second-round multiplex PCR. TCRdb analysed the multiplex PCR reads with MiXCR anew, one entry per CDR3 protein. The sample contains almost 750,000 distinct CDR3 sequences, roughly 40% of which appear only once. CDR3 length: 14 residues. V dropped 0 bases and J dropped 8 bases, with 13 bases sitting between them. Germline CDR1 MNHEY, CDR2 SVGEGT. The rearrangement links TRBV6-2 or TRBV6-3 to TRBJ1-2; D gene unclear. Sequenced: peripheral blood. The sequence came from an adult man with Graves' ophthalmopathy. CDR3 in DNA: TGTGCCAGCAGTTACTCTGGAATTCGACCCGGCTACACCTTC. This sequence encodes CASSYSGIRPGYTF.